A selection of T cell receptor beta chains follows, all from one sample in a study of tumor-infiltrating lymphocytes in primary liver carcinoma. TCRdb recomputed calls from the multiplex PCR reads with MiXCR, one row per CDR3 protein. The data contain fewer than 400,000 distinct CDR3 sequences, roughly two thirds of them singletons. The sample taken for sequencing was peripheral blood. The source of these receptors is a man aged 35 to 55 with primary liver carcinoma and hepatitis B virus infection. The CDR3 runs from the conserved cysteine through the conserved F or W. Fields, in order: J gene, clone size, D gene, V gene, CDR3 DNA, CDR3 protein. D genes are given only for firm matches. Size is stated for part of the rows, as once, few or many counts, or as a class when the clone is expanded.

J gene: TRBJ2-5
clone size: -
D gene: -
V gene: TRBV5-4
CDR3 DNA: TGTGCCAGCATCCTCGCCTCTACGGAAGAGACCCAGTACTTC
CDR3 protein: CASILASTEETQYF

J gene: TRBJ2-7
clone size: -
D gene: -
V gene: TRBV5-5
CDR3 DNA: TGTGCCAGCAGCTTGCAGGGGACCTCCTACGAGCAGTACTTC
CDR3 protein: CASSLQGTSYEQYF

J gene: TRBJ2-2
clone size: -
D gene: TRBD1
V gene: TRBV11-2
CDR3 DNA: TGTGCCAGCAGCTTAGAGGGGCAGGGGGTGTTTTTT
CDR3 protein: CASSLEGQGVFF

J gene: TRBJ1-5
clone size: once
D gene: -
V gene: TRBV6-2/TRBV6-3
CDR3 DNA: TGTGCCAGCACCCTTGTGAAAGGGGATCAGCCCCAGCGTTTT
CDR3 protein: CASTLVKGDQPQRF

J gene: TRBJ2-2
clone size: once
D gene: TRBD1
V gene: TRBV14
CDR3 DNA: TGTGCCAGCAACCATATCGGGGACAGGGGGCGCCCCGGGGAGCTGTTTTTT
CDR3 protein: CASNHIGDRGRPGELFF

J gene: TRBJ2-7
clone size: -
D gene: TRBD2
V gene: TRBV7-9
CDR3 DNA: TGTGGCAGCAGCTCCCCAAGCGGGACCGCCTACGAGCAGTACTTC
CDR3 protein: CGSSSPSGTAYEQYF

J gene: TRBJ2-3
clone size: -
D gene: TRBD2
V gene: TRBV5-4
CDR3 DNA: TGTGCCAGCAGCCTCGGGACTAGGATTGGAGATACTGAGTATTTT
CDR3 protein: CASSLGTRIGDTEYF

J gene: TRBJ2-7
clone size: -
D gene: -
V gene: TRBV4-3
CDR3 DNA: TGCACCAGCAGCCAAGACGGAGGGTCCATTTTGAGGTACGAGCAGTATTTC
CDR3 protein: CTSSQDGGSILRYEQYF

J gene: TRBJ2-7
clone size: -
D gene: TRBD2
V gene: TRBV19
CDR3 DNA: TGTGCCAGTAGTATCACTAGCGGCACCTACGAGCAGTACTTC
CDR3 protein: CASSITSGTYEQYF

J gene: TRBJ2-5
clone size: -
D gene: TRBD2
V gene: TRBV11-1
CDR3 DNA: TGTGCCAGCAGCTTAAGGGAGACTAGCGGGAGAATCGGACAAGAGACCCAGTACTTC
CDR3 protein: CASSLRETSGRIGQETQYF

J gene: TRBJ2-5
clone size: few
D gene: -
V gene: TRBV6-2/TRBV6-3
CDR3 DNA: TGTGCCAGCAGTTCAACTACCCGGGACCCTCTAGAGACCCAGTACTTC
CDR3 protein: CASSSTTRDPLETQYF

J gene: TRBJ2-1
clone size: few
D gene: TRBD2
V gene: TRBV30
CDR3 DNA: TGTGCCCTAATAGCGGGAGAAGGGGCCAATGAGCAGTTCTTC
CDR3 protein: CALIAGEGANEQFF

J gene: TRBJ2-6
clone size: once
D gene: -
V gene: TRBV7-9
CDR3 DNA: TGTGCCAGCAGCTTAGCCAGCCCTGGGGCCAACGTCCTGACTTTC
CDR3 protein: CASSLASPGANVLTF

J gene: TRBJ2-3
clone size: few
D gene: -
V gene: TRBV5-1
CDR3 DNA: TGCGCCAGCAGCTACTGGATCACAGATACGCAGTATTTT
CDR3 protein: CASSYWITDTQYF

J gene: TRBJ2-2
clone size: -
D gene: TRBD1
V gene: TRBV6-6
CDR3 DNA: TGTGCCAGTACCTTGACAGGGTCTGCCGGGGAGCTGCTTTTT
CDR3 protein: CASTLTGSAGELLF

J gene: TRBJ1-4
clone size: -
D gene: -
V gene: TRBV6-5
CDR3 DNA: TGTGCCAGCAGTTCCGGACGGGCAACTAATGAAGAACTGTTTTTT
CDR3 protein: CASSSGRATNEELFF

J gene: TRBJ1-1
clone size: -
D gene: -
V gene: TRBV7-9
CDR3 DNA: TGTGCCAGCACCAACACGGGGTTGGCTTTCTTT
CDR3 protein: CASTNTGLAFF

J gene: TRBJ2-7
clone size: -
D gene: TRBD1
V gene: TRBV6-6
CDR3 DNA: TGTGCCAGCACTCAAACAAGGAGACAGGGACCGGAAGAGCACTACTTC
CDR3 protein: CASTQTRRQGPEEHYF

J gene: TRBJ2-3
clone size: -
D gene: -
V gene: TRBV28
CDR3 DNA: TGTGCCACCTACCGGACAGCTCGGGTCGCAGATACGCAGTATTTT
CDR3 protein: CATYRTARVADTQYF

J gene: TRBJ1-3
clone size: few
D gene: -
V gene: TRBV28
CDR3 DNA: TGTGCCAGCAGTTGGACCGAGGGGTACTCTGGAAACACCATATATTTT
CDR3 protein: CASSWTEGYSGNTIYF

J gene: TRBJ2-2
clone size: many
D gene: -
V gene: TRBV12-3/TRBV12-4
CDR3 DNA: TGTGCCAGCAGTCCCGACAGGAACACCGGGGAGCTGTTTTTT
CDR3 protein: CASSPDRNTGELFF

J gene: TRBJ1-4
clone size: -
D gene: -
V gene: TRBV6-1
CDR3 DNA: TGTGCCGCCTCAGAGACGGCCCCGGGAGAGAAACTGTTTTTT
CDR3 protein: CAASETAPGEKLFF

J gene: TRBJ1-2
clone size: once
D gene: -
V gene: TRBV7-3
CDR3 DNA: TGTGCCAGCCGGGCCGAAGGGGAGGGCTACACCTTC
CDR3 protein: CASRAEGEGYTF

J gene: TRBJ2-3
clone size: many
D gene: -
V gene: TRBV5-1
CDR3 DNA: TGCGCCAGCAGCTTGTCTCAAGCAGATACGCAGTATTTT
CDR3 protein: CASSLSQADTQYF

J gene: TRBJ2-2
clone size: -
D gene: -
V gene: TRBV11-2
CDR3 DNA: TGTGCCAGCAGCTTAGCTACGAAGGGGTACGCCGGGGAGCTGTTTTTT
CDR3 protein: CASSLATKGYAGELFF

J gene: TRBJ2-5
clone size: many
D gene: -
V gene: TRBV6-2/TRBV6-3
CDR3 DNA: TGTGCCAGCAGTCACATCCCTAGGGGGAGGGCCCCAGAGACCCAGTACTTC
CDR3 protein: CASSHIPRGRAPETQYF

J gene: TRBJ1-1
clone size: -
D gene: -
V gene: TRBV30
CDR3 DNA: TGTGCCTGTAGTGTAACGGGGTCCGACACTGAAGCTTTCTTT
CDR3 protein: CACSVTGSDTEAFF

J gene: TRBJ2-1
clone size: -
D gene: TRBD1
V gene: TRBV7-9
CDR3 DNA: TGTGCCAGCAGCCCGCGACAGGGCAATGAGCAGCTCTTC
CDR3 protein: CASSPRQGNEQLF

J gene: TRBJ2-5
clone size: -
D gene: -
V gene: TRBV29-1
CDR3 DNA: TGCAGCGTGCTGGGGGAGCCGGACCAAGAGGCCCAGTACTTC
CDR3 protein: CSVLGEPDQEAQYF

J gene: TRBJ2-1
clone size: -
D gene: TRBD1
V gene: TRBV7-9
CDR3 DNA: TGTGCCGGCAGCTTCCAGACAGGGGCACCTTACAATGAGCAGTTCTTC
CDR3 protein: CAGSFQTGAPYNEQFF

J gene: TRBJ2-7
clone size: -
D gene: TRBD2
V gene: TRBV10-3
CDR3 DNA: TGTGCCATCAGTGAGTCAACCGCGGGAGGGGCCTACGAGCAGTACTTC
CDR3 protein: CAISESTAGGAYEQYF

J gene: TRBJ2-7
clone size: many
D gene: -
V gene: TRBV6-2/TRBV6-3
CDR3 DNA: TGTGCCAGCAGTTACGTCAGATACGAGCAGTACTTC
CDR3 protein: CASSYVRYEQYF

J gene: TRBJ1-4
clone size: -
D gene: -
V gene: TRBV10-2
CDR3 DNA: TGTGCCATCCTTCCTGGGGGGCGCGGTGAAAAACTGTTTTTT
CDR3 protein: CAILPGGRGEKLFF

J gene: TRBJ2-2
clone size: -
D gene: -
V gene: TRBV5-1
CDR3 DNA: TGCGCCAGCAGCGTCGGCAAACCGAACACCGGGGAGCTGTTTTTT
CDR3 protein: CASSVGKPNTGELFF

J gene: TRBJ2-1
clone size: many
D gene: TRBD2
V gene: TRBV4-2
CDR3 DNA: TGCGCCAGCAGCCGGGGGGGGGCTACCTACAATGAGCAGTTCTTC
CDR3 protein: CASSRGGATYNEQFF

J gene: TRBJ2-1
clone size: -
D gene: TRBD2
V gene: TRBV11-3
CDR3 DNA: TGTGCCAACAGCTTAGGGGACGGGGGGGCTGAGCAGTTCTTC
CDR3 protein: CANSLGDGGAEQFF